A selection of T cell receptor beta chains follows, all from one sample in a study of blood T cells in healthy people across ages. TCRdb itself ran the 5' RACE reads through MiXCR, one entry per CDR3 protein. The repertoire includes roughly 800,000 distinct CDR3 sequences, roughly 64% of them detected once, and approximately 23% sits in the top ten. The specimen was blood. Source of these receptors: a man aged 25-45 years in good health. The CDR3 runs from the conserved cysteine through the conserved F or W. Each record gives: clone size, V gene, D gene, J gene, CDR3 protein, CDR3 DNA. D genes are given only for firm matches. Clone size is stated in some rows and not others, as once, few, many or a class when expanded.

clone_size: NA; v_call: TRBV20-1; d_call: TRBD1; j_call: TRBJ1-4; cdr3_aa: CSAATGTVNEKLFF; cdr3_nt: TGCAGTGCGGCCACCGGGACAGTAAATGAAAAACTGTTTTTT
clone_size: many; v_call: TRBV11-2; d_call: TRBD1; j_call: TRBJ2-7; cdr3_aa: CASSNRGANEQYF; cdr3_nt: TGTGCCAGCAGCAACAGGGGGGCAAACGAGCAGTACTTC
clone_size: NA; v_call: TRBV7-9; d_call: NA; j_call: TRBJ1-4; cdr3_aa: CASSLVQEKLFF; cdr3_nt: TGTGCCAGCAGCTTGGTACAGGAAAAACTGTTTTTT
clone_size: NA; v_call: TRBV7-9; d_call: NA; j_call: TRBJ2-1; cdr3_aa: CASRRQDVEQFF; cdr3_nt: TGTGCCAGCAGACGGCAGGACGTTGAGCAGTTCTTC
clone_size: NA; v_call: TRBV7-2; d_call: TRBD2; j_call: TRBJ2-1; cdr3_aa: CASRNLAGVYNEQFF; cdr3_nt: TGTGCCAGCAGAAACCTAGCGGGAGTCTACAATGAGCAGTTCTTC
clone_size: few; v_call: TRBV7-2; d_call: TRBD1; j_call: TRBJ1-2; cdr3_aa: CASSLWGQGISGYTF; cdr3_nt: TGTGCCAGCAGCTTATGGGGACAGGGGATAAGTGGCTACACCTTC
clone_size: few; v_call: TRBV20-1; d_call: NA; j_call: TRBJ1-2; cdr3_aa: CSAREAGRGNYGYTF; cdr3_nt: TGCAGTGCTAGAGAGGCAGGCCGCGGTAACTATGGCTACACCTTC
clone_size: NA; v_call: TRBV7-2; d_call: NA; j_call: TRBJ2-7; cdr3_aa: CASRGNPYEQYF; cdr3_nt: TGTGCCAGCAGGGGCAACCCCTACGAGCAGTACTTC
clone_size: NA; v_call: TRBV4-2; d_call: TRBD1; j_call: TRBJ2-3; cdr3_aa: CASSQHGVDRAPSDTQYF; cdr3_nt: TGTGCCAGCAGCCAGCACGGCGTGGACAGGGCCCCGTCGGATACGCAGTATTTT
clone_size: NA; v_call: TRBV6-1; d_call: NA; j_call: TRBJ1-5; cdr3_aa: CAVHPPVGDGNQPQHF; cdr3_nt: TGTGCCGTCCATCCCCCGGTAGGGGATGGGAATCAGCCCCAGCATTTT
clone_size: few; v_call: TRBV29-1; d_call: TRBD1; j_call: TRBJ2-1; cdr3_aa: CSVVIGTGVGEQFF; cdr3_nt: TGCAGCGTTGTTATCGGGACAGGGGTAGGCGAGCAGTTCTTC
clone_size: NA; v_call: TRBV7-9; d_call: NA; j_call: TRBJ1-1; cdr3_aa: CASSLVRRGEAFF; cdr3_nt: TGTGCCAGCAGCTTAGTTCGGCGCGGGGAAGCTTTCTTT
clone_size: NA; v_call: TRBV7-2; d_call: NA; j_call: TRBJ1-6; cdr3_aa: CASSFWGLGSPLHF; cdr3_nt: TGTGCCAGCAGCTTCTGGGGGCTGGGTTCACCCCTCCACTTT
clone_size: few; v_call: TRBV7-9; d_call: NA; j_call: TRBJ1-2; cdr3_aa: CASSLLGANYGYTF; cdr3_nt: TGTGCCAGCAGCTTACTAGGGGCTAACTATGGCTACACCTTC
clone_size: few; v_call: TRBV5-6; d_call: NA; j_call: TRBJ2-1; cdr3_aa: CASSGGTWAYNEQFF; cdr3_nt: TGTGCCAGCAGCGGCGGGACATGGGCCTACAATGAGCAGTTCTTC
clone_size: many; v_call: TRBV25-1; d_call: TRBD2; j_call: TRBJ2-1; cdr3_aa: CASSGQLAGYNEQFF; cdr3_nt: TGTGCCAGCAGTGGACAGCTAGCGGGGTACAATGAGCAGTTCTTC
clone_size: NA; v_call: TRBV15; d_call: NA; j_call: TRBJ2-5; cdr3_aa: CATSREVEFGGETQYF; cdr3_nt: TGTGCCACCAGCAGAGAGGTTGAATTCGGCGGCGAGACCCAGTACTTC
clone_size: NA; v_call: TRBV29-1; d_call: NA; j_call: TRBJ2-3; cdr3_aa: CSVATGSRTDTQYF; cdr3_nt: TGCAGCGTTGCTACAGGGTCACGGACAGATACGCAGTATTTT
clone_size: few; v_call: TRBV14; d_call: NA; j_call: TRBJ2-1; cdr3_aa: CASSQEKGLGVNNEQFF; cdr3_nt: TGTGCCAGCAGCCAAGAGAAAGGGCTCGGCGTAAACAATGAGCAGTTCTTC
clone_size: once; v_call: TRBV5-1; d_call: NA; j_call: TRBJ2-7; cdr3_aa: CASTDLYGTSYEQYF; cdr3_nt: TGCGCCAGCACCGACCTTTACGGGACTTCCTACGAGCAGTACTTC
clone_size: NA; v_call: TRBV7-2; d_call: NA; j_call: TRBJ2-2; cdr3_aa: CASSSTSAGTGELFF; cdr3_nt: TGTGCCAGCAGCTCGACTAGTGCAGGAACCGGGGAGCTGTTTTTT
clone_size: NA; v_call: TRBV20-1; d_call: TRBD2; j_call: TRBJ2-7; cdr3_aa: CSASGSGRALRAYEQYF; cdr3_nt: TGCAGTGCCTCCGGGAGCGGGAGGGCCCTAAGAGCGTACGAGCAGTACTTC
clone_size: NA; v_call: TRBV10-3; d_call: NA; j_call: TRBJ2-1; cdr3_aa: CAISGGIAGSEQFF; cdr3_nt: TGTGCCATCAGTGGGGGCATAGCCGGGAGTGAGCAGTTCTTC
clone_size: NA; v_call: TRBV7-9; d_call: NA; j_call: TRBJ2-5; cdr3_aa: CASSLVRAEQETQYF; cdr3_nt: TGTGCCAGCAGCTTAGTGAGGGCGGAGCAAGAGACCCAGTACTTC
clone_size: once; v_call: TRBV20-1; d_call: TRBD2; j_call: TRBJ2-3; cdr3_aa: CSARDDGGRGTDTQYF; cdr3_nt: TGCAGTGCTAGAGATGACGGCGGGAGGGGCACAGATACGCAGTATTTT
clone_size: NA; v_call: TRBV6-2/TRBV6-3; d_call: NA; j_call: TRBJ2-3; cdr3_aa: CASTKGHGDTQYF; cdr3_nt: TGTGCCAGCACAAAAGGACATGGGGATACGCAGTATTTT
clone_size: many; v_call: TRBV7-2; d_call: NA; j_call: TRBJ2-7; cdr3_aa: CASSLAGRGLTYEQYF; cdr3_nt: TGTGCCAGCAGCTTAGCGGGGCGAGGGCTAACCTACGAGCAGTACTTC
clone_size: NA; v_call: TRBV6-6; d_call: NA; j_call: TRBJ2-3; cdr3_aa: CASSTQTLPTAYTQYF; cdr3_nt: TGTGCCAGCAGCACCCAAACTTTACCGACTGCCTATACGCAGTATTTT
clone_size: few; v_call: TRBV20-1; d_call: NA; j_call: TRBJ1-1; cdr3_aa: CSARDAGDEAFF; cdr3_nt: TGCAGTGCTAGAGATGCGGGGGATGAAGCTTTCTTT
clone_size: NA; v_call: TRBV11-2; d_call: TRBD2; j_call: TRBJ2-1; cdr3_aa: CASSSGPGTIGYNEQFF; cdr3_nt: TGTGCCAGCAGCTCAGGCCCCGGGACTATCGGGTACAATGAGCAGTTCTTC
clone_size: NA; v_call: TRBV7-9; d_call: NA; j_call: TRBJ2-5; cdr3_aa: CASSFIVSTATGETQYF; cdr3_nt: TGTGCCAGCAGCTTTATTGTCTCGACGGCGACCGGGGAGACCCAGTACTTC
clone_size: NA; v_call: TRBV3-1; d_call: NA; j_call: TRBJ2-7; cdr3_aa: CASSQGVSLSNEQYF; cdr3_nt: TGTGCCAGCAGCCAGGGGGTCAGCCTTTCGAACGAGCAGTACTTC
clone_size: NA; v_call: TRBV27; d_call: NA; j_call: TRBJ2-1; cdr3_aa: CASVPLEGYEQFF; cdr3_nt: TGTGCCAGCGTTCCCCTGGAGGGGTATGAGCAGTTCTTC
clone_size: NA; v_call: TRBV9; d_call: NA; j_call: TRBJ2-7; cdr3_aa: CASSPMIGFSEQYF; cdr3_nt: TGTGCCAGCAGCCCCATGATTGGGTTTAGCGAGCAGTACTTC
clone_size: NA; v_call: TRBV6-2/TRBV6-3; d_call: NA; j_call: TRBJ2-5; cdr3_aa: CASSSRLVRETQYF; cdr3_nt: TGTGCCAGCAGTTCGCGGCTTGTTCGAGAGACCCAGTACTTC
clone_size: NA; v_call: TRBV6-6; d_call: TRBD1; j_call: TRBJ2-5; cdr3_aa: CASSAPGGEETQYF; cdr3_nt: TGTGCCAGCAGTGCCCCAGGGGGAGAAGAGACCCAGTACTTC
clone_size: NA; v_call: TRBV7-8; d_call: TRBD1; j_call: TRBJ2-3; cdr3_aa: CASTSRTGPAAKADTQYF; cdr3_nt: TGTGCCAGCACAAGTCGGACAGGCCCCGCCGCGAAGGCAGATACGCAGTATTTT
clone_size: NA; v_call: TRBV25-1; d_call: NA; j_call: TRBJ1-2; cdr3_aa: CASGELGPRGYTF; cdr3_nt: TGTGCCAGCGGTGAACTGGGACCCCGGGGCTACACCTTC
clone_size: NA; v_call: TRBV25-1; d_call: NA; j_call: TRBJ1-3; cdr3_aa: CASSEWGSRERGNTIYF; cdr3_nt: TGTGCCAGCAGTGAATGGGGCAGCAGGGAGCGTGGAAACACCATATATTTT
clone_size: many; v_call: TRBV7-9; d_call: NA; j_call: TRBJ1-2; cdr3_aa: CASRPPGNYGYTF; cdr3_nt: TGTGCCAGCAGGCCGCCGGGGAACTATGGCTACACCTTC
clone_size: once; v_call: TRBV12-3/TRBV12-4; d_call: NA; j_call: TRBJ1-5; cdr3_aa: CASRWGADSNQPQHF; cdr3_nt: TGTGCCAGCAGGTGGGGGGCCGATAGCAATCAGCCCCAGCATTTT
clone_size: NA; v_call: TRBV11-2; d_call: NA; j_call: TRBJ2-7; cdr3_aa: CASSPFSGAIHEQYF; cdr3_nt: TGTGCCAGCAGTCCATTCTCGGGGGCCATCCACGAGCAGTACTTC
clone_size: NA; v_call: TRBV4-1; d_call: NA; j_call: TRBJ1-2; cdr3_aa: CASSQENRGANYGYTF; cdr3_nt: TGCGCCAGCAGCCAAGAAAATCGGGGAGCTAACTATGGCTACACCTTC
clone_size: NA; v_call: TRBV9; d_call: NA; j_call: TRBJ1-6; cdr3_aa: CASSFDRSYNSPLHF; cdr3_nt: TGTGCCAGCAGCTTCGACAGGAGCTATAATTCACCCCTCCACTTT
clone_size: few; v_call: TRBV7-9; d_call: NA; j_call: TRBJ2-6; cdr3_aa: CASVPSGANVLTF; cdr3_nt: TGTGCCAGCGTCCCGTCCGGGGCCAACGTCCTGACTTTC
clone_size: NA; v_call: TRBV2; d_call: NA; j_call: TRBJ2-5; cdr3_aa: CASSPGGFQETQYF; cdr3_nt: TGTGCCAGCAGCCCCGGGGGTTTCCAAGAGACCCAGTACTTC
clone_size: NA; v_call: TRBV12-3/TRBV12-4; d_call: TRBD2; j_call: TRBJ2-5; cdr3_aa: CASSLGVTSRETQYF; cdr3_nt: TGTGCCAGCAGTTTAGGGGTGACTAGCAGGGAGACCCAGTACTTC
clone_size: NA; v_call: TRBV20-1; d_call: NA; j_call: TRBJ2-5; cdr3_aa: CSAFSGRAQYF; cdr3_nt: TGCAGTGCTTTTAGCGGTAGAGCCCAGTACTTC
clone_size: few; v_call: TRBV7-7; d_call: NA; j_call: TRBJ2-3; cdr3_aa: CASSLGLPDGDTQYF; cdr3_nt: TGTGCCAGCAGCCTGGGTCTCCCTGATGGGGATACGCAGTATTTT
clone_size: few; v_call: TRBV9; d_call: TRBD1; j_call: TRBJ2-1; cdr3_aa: CASSVDLGTDNEQFF; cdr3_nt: TGTGCCAGCAGCGTAGACCTGGGGACAGACAATGAGCAGTTCTTC
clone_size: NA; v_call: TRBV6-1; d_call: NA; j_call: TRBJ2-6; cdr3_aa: CASRKYVLGVRSGANVLTF; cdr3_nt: TGTGCCAGCAGGAAATACGTCCTGGGTGTACGCTCTGGGGCCAACGTCCTGACTTTC
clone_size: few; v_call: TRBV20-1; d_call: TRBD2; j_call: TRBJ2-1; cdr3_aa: CSARDLTSATRGEQFF; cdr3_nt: TGCAGTGCTAGAGATCTGACTAGCGCTACGAGGGGTGAGCAGTTCTTC
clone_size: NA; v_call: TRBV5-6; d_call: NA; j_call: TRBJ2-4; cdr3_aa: CASRNSLAKNIQYF; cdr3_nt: TGTGCCAGCAGAAACAGCCTAGCCAAAAACATTCAGTACTTC
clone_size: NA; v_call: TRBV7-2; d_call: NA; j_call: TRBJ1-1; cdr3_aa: CASSLLGKNTEAFF; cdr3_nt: TGTGCCAGCAGCTTACTCGGCAAGAACACTGAAGCTTTCTTT
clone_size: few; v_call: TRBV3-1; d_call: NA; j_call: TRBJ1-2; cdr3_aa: CASSPRTDGGYTF; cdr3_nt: TGTGCCAGCAGCCCCCGGACTGACGGTGGCTACACCTTC